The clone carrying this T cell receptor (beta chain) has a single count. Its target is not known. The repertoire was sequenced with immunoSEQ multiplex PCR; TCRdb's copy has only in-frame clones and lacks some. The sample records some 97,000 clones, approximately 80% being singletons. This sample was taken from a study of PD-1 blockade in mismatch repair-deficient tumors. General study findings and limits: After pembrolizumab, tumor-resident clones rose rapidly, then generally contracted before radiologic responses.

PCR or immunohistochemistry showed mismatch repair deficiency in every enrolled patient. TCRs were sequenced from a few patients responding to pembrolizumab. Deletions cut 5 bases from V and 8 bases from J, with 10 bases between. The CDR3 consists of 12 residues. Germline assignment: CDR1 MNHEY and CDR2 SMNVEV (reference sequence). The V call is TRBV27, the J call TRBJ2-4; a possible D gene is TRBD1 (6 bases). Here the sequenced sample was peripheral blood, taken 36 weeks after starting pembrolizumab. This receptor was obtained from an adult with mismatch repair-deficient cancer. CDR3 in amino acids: CASSPRGDIQYF. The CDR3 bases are TGTGCCAGCAGTCCCAGGGGTGACATTCAGTACTTC.